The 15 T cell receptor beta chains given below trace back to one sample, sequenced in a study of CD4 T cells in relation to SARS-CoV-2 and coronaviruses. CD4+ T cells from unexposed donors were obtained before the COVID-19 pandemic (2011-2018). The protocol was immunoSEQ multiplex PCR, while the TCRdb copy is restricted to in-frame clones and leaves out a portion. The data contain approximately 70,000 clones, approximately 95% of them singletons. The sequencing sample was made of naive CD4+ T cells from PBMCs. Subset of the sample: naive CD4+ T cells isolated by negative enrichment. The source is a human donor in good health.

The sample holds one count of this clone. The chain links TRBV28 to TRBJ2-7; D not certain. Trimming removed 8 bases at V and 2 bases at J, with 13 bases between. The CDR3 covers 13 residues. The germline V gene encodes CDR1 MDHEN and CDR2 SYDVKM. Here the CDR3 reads CASQTGRTYEQYF. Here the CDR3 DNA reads TGTGCCAGCCAAACCGGACGGACCTACGAGCAGTACTTC.

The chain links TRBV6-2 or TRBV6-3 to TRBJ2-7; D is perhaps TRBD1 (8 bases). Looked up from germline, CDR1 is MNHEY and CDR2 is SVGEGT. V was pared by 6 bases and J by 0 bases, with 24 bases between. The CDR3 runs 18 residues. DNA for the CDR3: TGTGCCAGCAGCCGCAATGTACAGGGGGGGATTACCTCCTACGAGCAGTACTTC. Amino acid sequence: CASSRNVQGGITSYEQYF.

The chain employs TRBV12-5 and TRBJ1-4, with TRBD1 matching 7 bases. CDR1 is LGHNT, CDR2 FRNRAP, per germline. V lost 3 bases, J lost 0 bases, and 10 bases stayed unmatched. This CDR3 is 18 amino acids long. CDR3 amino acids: CASGFPDRVCPTNEKLFF. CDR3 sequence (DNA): TGTGCTAGTGGTTTTCCCGACAGGGTATGTCCAACTAATGAAAAACTGTTTTTT.

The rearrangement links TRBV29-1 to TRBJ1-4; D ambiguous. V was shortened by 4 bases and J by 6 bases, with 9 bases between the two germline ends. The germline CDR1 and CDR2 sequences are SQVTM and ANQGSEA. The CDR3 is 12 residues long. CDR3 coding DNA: TGCAGCGTTGCGGGGAATGATGAAAAACTGTTTTTT. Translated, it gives CSVAGNDEKLFF.

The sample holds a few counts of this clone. The CDR3 loop reads CASSFQLQQRSRAFF. CDR3 DNA sequence: TGTGCCAGCAGCTTCCAACTACAACAAAGAAGCCGGGCTTTCTTT. The chain joins TRBV7-9 to TRBJ1-1, with D uncertain. This CDR3 region has 15 residues. Looked up from germline, CDR1 is SEHNR and CDR2 is FQNEAQ (reference sequence). Trimming pared 3 bases from V and 11 bases from J, leaving 22 bases between.

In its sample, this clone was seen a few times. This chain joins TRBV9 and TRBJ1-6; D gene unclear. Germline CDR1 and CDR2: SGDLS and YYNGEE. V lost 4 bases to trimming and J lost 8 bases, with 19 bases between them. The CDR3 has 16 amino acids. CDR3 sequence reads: CASSPWALEAHSPLHF. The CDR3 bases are TGTGCCAGCAGCCCGTGGGCCCTGGAGGCGCATTCACCCCTCCACTTT.

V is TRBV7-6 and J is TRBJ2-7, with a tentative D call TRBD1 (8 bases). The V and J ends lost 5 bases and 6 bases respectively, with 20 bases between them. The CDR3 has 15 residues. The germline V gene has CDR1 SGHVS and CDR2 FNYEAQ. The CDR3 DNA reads TGTGCCAGCAGCCCTACAGGGGGGGCTCCGGTCGAGCAGTACTTC. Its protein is CASSPTGGAPVEQYF.

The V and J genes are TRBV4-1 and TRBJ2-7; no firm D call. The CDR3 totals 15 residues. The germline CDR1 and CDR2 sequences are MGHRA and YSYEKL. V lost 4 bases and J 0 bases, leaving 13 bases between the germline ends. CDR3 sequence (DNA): TGCGCCAGCAGCCCCGCCCTCCTGAACTCCTACGAGCAGTACTTC. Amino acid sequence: CASSPALLNSYEQYF.

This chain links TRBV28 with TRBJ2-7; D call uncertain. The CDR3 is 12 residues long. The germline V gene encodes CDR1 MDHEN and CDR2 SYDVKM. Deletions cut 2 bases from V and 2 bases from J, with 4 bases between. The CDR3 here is CASSLTPYEQYF. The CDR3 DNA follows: TGTGCCAGCAGTTTAACCCCCTACGAGCAGTACTTC. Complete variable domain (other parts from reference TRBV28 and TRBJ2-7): DVKVTQSSRYLVKRTGEKVFLECVQDMDHENMFWYRQDPGLGLRLIYFSYDVKMKEKGDIPEGYSVSREKKERFSLILESASTNQTSMYLCASSLTPYEQYFGPGTRLTVT.

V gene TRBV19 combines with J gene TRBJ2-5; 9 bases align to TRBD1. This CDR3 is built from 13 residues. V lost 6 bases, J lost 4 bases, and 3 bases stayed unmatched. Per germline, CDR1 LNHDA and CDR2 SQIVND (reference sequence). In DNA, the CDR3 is TGTGCCAGTAGCAGGGACAGGGCAGAGACCCAGTACTTC. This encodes CASSRDRAETQYF.

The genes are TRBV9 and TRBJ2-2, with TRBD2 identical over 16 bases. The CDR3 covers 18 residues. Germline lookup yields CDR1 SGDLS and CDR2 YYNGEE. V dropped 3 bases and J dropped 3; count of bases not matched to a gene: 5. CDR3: CASSAGLAGGPDTGELFF. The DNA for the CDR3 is TGTGCCAGCAGCGCGGGACTAGCGGGAGGGCCGGACACCGGGGAGCTGTTTTTT. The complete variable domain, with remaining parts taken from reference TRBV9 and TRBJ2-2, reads DSGVTQTPKHLITATGQRVTLRCSPRSGDLSVYWYQQSLDQGLQFLIQYYNGEERAKGNILERFSAQQFPDLHSELNLSSLELGDSALYFCASSAGLAGGPDTGELFFGEGSRLTVL.

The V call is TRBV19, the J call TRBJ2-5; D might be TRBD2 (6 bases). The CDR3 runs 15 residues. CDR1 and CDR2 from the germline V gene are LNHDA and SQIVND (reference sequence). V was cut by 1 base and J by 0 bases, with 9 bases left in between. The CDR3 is CASSIGSSDQETQYF. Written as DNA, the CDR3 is TGTGCCAGTAGTATAGGTTCTAGCGACCAAGAGACCCAGTACTTC.

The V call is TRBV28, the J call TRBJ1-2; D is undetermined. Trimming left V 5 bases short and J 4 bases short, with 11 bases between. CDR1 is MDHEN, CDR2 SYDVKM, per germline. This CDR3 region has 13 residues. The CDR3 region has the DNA TGTGCCAGCAGTCTCGGGGATCCCTATGGCTACACCTTC. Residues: CASSLGDPYGYTF.

CDR3: CASSRLAGGQETQYF. CDR3 DNA sequence: TGTGCCAGCAGCCGACTAGCGGGGGGCCAAGAGACCCAGTACTTC. The chain carries TRBV5-4 and TRBJ2-5, with TRBD2 matching over 13 bases. The CDR3 spans 15 residues. The V segment lost 4 bases and the J segment 1 base; nucleotides outside the gene matches: 1. Germline CDR1 SGHNT, CDR2 YYREEE (reference sequence).

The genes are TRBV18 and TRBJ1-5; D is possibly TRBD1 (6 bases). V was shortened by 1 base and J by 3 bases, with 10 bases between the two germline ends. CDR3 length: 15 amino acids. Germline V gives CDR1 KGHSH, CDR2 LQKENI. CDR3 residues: CASSPLGDTNQPQHF. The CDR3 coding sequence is TGTGCCAGCTCACCACTGGGGGACACCAATCAGCCCCAGCATTTT.